The text below deals with one TCR beta chain. These data come from a study of cytomegalovirus exposure and HLA in healthy donors. The PCR used 60 Vbeta and 13 Jbeta primers. Sequenced by immunoSEQ multiplex PCR; TCRdb stores in-frame clones only, minus some. The table lists tens of thousands of clones, about two thirds of them singletons, with around 2.5% in the top ten. Trimming cost V 4 bases and J 4 bases; bases outside gene matches: 8. This CDR3 region has 15 residues. From germline, CDR1 is PRHDT and CDR2 FYEKMQ (reference sequence). Specimen: PBMCs. The chain has TRBV13 and TRBJ1-2; TRBD1 agrees at 8 bases. This clonotype was sampled from a human donor in good health. The CDR3 loop reads CASSSRDRLRYGYTF. The CDR3 coding sequence is TGTGCCAGCAGCTCCCGGGACAGGCTACGCTATGGCTACACCTTC. The variable domain in full, completed from reference TRBV13 and TRBJ1-2, reads AAGVIQSPRHLIKEKRETATLKCYPIPRHDTVYWYQQGPGQDPQFLISFYEKMQSDKGSIPDRFSAQQFSDYHSELNMSSLELGDSALYFCASSSRDRLRYGYTFGSGTRLTVV.